This T cell receptor beta chain was recovered during a study of blood T cell repertoires in COVID-19. For the study at large: Both acute and convalescent COVID-19 samples were obtained from the United States, Italy and Spain. PBMCs, B-cell-depleted T cells, or T cells provided the cDNA or gDNA that made up the material.

Original methodology: Amplified reference gene primers provided the basis for estimating nucleated cell counts. The data were produced by immunoSEQ multiplex PCR, yet TCRdb's version contains in-frame clones alone and is incomplete. From that table come the V and J calls and clone size; the DNA was used to work out D and trimming. The repertoire consists of fewer than 130,000 clones, with approximately 62% occurring once and the leading ten covering roughly 6%. The ends were cut back, 4 bases at V and 5 bases at J, with 13 bases in the middle. Germline lookup yields CDR1 LNHDA and CDR2 SQIVND (reference sequence). The CDR3 contains 14 residues. This clone was observed a handful of times.

Material for sequencing was peripheral blood. The TCR originated in an elderly man with acute or convalescent COVID-19. This sequence joins TRBV19 and TRBJ2-3, with a possible D match to TRBD2 (5 bases). Here the CDR3 reads CASSTGREGDTQYF. The CDR3 DNA is TGTGCCAGTAGTACGGGCCGAGAGGGAGATACGCAGTATTTT.